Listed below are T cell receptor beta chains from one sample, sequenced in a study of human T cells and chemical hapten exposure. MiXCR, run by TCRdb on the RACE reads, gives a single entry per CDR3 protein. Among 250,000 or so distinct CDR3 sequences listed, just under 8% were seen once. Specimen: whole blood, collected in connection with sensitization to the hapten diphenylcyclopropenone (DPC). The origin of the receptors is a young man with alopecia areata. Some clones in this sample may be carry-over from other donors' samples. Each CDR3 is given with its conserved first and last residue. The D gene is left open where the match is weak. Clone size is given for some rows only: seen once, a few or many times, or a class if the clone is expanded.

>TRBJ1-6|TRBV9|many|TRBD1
CASSYGTGGAPLHF
TGTGCCAGCAGCTACGGGACAGGTGGAGCCCCCCTCCACTTT
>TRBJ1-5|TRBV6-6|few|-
CASRHPQGPQHF
TGTGCCAGCAGACACCCACAGGGGCCCCAGCATTTT
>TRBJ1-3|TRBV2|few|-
CASRVGRRSGNTIYF
TGTGCCAGCAGGGTCGGACGTCGCTCTGGAAACACCATATATTTT
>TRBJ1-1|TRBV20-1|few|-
CSATSLGAGTEAFF
TGCAGTGCCACATCGTTGGGGGCGGGTACTGAAGCTTTCTTT
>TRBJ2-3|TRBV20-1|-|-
CSASRRSTDTQYF
TGCAGTGCTAGCAGGAGAAGCACAGATACGCAGTATTTT
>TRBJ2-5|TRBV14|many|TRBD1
CASSQAHLNKDREETQYF
TGTGCCAGCAGCCAAGCACATCTGAACAAAGACAGGGAAGAGACCCAGTACTTC
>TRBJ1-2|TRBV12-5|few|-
CASGLVGGGRIDYGYTF
TGTGCTAGTGGTTTGGTAGGCGGGGGGCGAATTGACTATGGCTACACCTTC
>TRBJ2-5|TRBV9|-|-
CASSLYGGGRQETQYF
TGTGCCAGCAGCCTCTACGGAGGGGGCAGGCAAGAGACCCAGTACTTC
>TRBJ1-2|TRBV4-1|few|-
CASRDWGGRLNGYTF
TGCGCCAGCAGGGATTGGGGGGGGCGCCTGAATGGCTACACCTTC
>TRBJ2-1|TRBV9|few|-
CASSVTSQASSYNEQFF
TGTGCCAGCAGCGTAACTTCCCAGGCGAGCTCCTACAATGAGCAGTTCTTC
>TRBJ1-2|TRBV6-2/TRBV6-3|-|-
CASSSHQANYGYTF
TGTGCCAGCAGCTCACACCAAGCTAACTATGGCTACACCTTC
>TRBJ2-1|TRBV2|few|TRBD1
CASSEQGVYNEQFF
TGTGCCAGCAGTGAGCAGGGGGTATACAATGAGCAGTTCTTC
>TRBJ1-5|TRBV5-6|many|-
CASSLINQPQHF
TGTGCCAGCAGCTTAATAAATCAGCCCCAGCATTTT
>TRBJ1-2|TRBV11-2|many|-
CASSRRDTEDGYTF
TGTGCCAGCAGCCGCCGGGACACCGAGGATGGCTACACCTTC
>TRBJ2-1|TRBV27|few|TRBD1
CASSPSSTGGEQFF
TGTGCCAGCAGTCCCTCCTCCACAGGGGGTGAGCAGTTCTTC
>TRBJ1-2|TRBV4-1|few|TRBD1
CASRVGQGVNYGYTF
TGCGCCAGCAGAGTAGGACAGGGGGTTAACTATGGCTACACCTTC
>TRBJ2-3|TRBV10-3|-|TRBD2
CAIRLTSGSTDTQYF
TGTGCCATCAGGTTGACTAGCGGTAGCACAGATACGCAGTATTTT
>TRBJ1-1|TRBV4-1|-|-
CASSQGVQLGAFF
TGCGCCAGCAGCCAAGGGGTACAGTTAGGCGCTTTCTTT
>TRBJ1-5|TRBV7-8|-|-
CASSSTLRGFNQPQHF
TGTGCCAGCAGCTCCACGTTGAGGGGCTTCAATCAGCCCCAGCATTTT
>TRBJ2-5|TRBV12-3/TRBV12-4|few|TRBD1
CASSRTGTETQYF
TGTGCCAGCAGTCGGACAGGGACAGAGACCCAGTACTTC
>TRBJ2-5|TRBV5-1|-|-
CASSLATRRAEGAQYF
TGCGCCAGCAGCTTAGCTACTAGACGGGCCGAAGGGGCCCAGTACTTC
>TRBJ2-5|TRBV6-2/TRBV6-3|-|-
CASSPLGPGETQYF
TGTGCCAGCAGTCCTTTGGGTCCTGGAGAGACCCAGTACTTC
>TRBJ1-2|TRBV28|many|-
CASSSTGINYGYTF
TGTGCCAGCAGTTCTACAGGGATAAACTATGGCTACACCTTC
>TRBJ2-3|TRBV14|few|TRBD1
CATRQGSDTQYF
TGTGCCACCAGACAGGGCTCAGATACGCAGTATTTT
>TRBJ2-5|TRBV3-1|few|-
CASSQDSPFQETQYF
TGTGCCAGCAGCCAAGACAGTCCCTTCCAAGAGACCCAGTACTTC
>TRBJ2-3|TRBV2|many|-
CASSEADTQYF
TGTGCCAGCAGTGAAGCAGATACGCAGTATTTT
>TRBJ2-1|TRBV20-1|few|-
CSATSGKEVEQFF
TGCAGTGCTACCTCGGGAAAGGAGGTTGAGCAGTTCTTC
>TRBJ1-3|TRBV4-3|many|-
CASSQDSDLYSRNTIYF
TGCGCCAGCAGCCAGGACTCCGACCTATACAGTAGAAACACCATATATTTT
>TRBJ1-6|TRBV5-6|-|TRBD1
CASSLGGVVNSPLHF
TGTGCCAGCAGCTTAGGGGGCGTAGTAAATTCACCCCTCCACTTT
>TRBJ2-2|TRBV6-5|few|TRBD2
CASSRGLAGGGIGELFF
TGTGCCAGCAGCCGCGGACTAGCGGGGGGAGGAATCGGGGAGCTGTTTTTT
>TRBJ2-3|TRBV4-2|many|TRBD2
CASSQVLAGVLWDTQYF
TGTGCCAGCAGCCAAGTCCTAGCGGGGGTTTTGTGGGATACGCAGTATTTT
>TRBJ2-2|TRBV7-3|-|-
CASSFVGANTGELFF
TGTGCCAGCAGCTTTGTCGGTGCGAACACCGGGGAGCTGTTTTTT
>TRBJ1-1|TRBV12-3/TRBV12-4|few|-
CASSTTRGILSSTEAFF
TGTGCCAGCAGTACAACTCGCGGGATTCTATCGAGCACTGAAGCTTTCTTT
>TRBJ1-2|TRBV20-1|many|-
CSADAGADLNYGYTF
TGCAGTGCCGACGCCGGAGCAGATCTTAACTATGGCTACACCTTC
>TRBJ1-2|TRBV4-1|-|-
CASSQDGPGVGYGYTF
TGCGCCAGCAGCCAAGATGGCCCCGGGGTCGGCTATGGCTACACCTTC
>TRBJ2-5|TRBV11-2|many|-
CASSRRTSQETQYF
TGTGCCAGCAGCCGCCGGACCTCGCAAGAGACCCAGTACTTC
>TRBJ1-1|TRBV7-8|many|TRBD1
CASSPSRTGRSEAFF
TGTGCCAGCAGCCCGAGCAGGACAGGTCGAAGTGAAGCTTTCTTT
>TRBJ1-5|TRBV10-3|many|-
CAISSGSGQPQHF
TGTGCCATCAGTTCAGGGTCAGGCCAGCCCCAGCATTTT
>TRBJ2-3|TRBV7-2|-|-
CASSLDGYSTDTQYF
TGTGCCAGCAGCTTGGACGGATATAGCACAGATACGCAGTATTTT
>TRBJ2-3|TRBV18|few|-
CASSLTYSASTDTQYF
TGTGCCAGCTCACTTACTTACAGTGCTAGCACAGATACGCAGTATTTT
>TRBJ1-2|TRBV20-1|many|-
CSAGGGQYGYTF
TGCAGTGCGGGAGGAGGACAATATGGCTACACCTTC
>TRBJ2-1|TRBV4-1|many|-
CASSQDRYRANNEQFF
TGCGCCAGCAGCCAAGACCGGTACAGGGCAAACAATGAGCAGTTCTTC
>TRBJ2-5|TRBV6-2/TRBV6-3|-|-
CASSYDVLVYQETQYF
TGTGCCAGCAGTTACGACGTTCTGGTGTACCAAGAGACCCAGTACTTC
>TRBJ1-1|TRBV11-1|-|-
CASSGARVRGTEAFF
TGTGCCAGCAGCGGAGCGAGGGTCCGGGGCACTGAAGCTTTCTTT
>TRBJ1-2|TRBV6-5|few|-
CASSYSKETNYGYTF
TGTGCCAGCAGTTACTCGAAAGAAACCAACTATGGCTACACCTTC
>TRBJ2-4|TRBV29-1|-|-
CSFGHLHIQYF
TGCAGCTTCGGACACCTACACATTCAGTACTTC
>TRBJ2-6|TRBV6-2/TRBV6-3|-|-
CASVIPGKARSGANVLTF
TGTGCCAGCGTTATTCCAGGGAAGGCCCGCTCTGGGGCCAACGTCCTGACTTTC
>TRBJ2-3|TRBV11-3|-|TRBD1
CASSLGQRDTQYF
TGTGCCAGCAGCTTGGGACAGAGGGATACGCAGTATTTT
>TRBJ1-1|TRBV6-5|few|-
CASSSSARGNTEAFF
TGTGCCAGCAGTTCCTCGGCAAGGGGTAACACTGAAGCTTTCTTT